Listed below are T cell receptor beta chains from one sample, sequenced in a study of T cell responses to AZD1222 COVID-19 vaccine. Clones were sequenced by immunoSEQ multiplex PCR, and TCRdb holds only the in-frame ones, with some missing. This sample has 150,000 or so clones, with 93% found just once. This sample comprised peripheral blood, obtained on day 0 of AZD1222 vaccination. The receptors were gathered from an adult in good health. CDR3s include the opening cysteine and the closing phenylalanine or tryptophan. A D gene is named only where the DNA matches it firmly. A row's size may be missing; if present it is once, few, many or a size class.

-	-	TRBV6-1	TRBJ1-1	TGTGCCAGCAGTGAAGGTCCGGGGGGTGAAGCTTTCTTT	CASSEGPGGEAFF
few	-	TRBV19	TRBJ2-2	TGTGCCAGTAACGAAGTCTTGGACACCGGGGAGCTGTTTTTT	CASNEVLDTGELFF
-	TRBD2	TRBV9	TRBJ2-1	TGTGCCAGCAGCCCTAGCGGGGGGGCCATAAATGAGCAGTTCTTC	CASSPSGGAINEQFF
once	-	TRBV3-1/TRBV3-2	TRBJ1-1	TGTGCCAGCAGTTTCAGGGGATTCACTGAAGCTTTCTTT	CASSFRGFTEAFF
-	TRBD2	TRBV5-1	TRBJ2-3	TGCGCCAGCAGCCCGGGACTAGCGGCGGATACGCAGTATTTT	CASSPGLAADTQYF
-	-	TRBV4-1	TRBJ2-5	TGCGCCAGCAGCCAGTCGCGGACTGCCCAAGAGACCCAGTACTTC	CASSQSRTAQETQYF
-	-	TRBV5-1	TRBJ1-3	TGCGCCAGCAGCTTGGGAGACAGGCTTGGAAACACCATATATTTT	CASSLGDRLGNTIYF
-	-	TRBV13	TRBJ1-2	TGTGCCAGCAGCTTGCGGCGGACCTATGGCTACACCTTC	CASSLRRTYGYTF
-	-	TRBV7-2	TRBJ1-6	TGTGCCAGCAGCTTACAGACAGTTAATAATTCACCCCTCCACTTT	CASSLQTVNNSPLHF
-	-	TRBV19	TRBJ1-1	TGTGCCAGTAGTATCAACGACTGGGACACTGAAGCTTTCTTT	CASSINDWDTEAFF
-	TRBD1	TRBV11-2	TRBJ2-7	TGTGCCAGCAGCTTAGTGCTCGGGACAGGGTGGTACGAGCAGTACTTC	CASSLVLGTGWYEQYF
-	-	TRBV7-8	TRBJ2-2	TGTGCCAGCAGTCGGCGGAGGACCGGGGAGCTGTTTTTT	CASSRRRTGELFF
-	-	TRBV7-8	TRBJ1-2	TGTGCCAGCAGCTTAGGTGGCGGAAACTATGGCTACACCTTC	CASSLGGGNYGYTF
-	TRBD1	TRBV19	TRBJ1-5	TGTGCCAGTACCCCAGGCCCGGGACAGGGTGGATTGCAGCCCCAGCATTTT	CASTPGPGQGGLQPQHF
-	-	TRBV6-5	TRBJ2-6	TGTGCCAGCAGTTACAGGGGAGGCACTGGGGCCAACGTCCTGACTTTC	CASSYRGGTGANVLTF
-	-	TRBV6-2/TRBV6-3	TRBJ1-5	TGTGCCAGCAGTTACGCGGTCCAGTCGAACCAGCCCCAGCATTTT	CASSYAVQSNQPQHF
-	TRBD1	TRBV5-8	TRBJ1-1	TGTGCCAGCGTTCTGGGGACGGGACAGGGTACCGAAGCTTTCTTT	CASVLGTGQGTEAFF
-	TRBD2	TRBV27	TRBJ2-1	TGTGCCAGCAGTTTTCGGGACTACTCCTACAATGAGCAGTTCTTC	CASSFRDYSYNEQFF
-	-	TRBV6-5	TRBJ1-5	TGTGCCAGCAGGCCGAACAGGGCTAGCAATCAGCCCCAGCATTTT	CASRPNRASNQPQHF
few	TRBD1	TRBV14	TRBJ2-7	TGTGCCAGCAGCCAAGGACAGGGCAATTCCTACGAGCAGTACTTC	CASSQGQGNSYEQYF
once	-	TRBV14	TRBJ1-5	TGTGCCAGCAGCCAAGGGTCTCAGCCCCAGCATTTT	CASSQGSQPQHF
-	TRBD1	TRBV5-1	TRBJ1-2	TGCGCCAGCAGCTTGTCGGCAGGGGGAAACTATGGCTACACCTTC	CASSLSAGGNYGYTF
-	-	TRBV6-2/TRBV6-3	TRBJ1-5	TGTGCCAGCAGTTACTCGATACCCCAACAGCCCCAGCATTTT	CASSYSIPQQPQHF
-	-	TRBV12-3/TRBV12-4	TRBJ2-7	TGTGCCAGCAGTTGGGACCTCTCCTACGAGCAGTACTTC	CASSWDLSYEQYF
-	TRBD1	TRBV5-1	TRBJ2-2	TGCGCCAGCAGCGGGGGACAGTCCACCGGGGAGCTGTTTTTT	CASSGGQSTGELFF
-	-	TRBV23-1	TRBJ2-5	TGCGCCAGCAGTCAATCACGGAGGGTTGGAGAGACCCAGTACTTC	CASSQSRRVGETQYF
-	TRBD1	TRBV7-2	TRBJ2-2	TGTGCCAGCAGCTTACCTATCCCGGGACAGGGGGCGCCCGGGGAGCTGTTTTTT	CASSLPIPGQGAPGELFF
-	TRBD1	TRBV6-5	TRBJ1-1	TGTGCCAGCAGTAGCCAGGGGGCGGTAACCACTGAAGCTTTCTTT	CASSSQGAVTTEAFF
-	-	TRBV5-1	TRBJ1-3	TGCGCCAGCAGCTTTATACCGGGACTTCAGACCTCTGGAAACACCATATATTTT	CASSFIPGLQTSGNTIYF
-	-	TRBV28	TRBJ1-1	TGTGCCAGCACGGGGTGGGCAGTGAACACTGAAGCTTTCTTT	CASTGWAVNTEAFF
-	TRBD1	TRBV9	TRBJ1-6	TGTGCCAGCAGTTCCGGGACAGTGGTGTTACCCCTCCACTTT	CASSSGTVVLPLHF
-	-	TRBV28	TRBJ2-1	TGTGCCAGCAGTTTACCCCGAAACAAAGACAATGAGCAGTTCTTC	CASSLPRNKDNEQFF
once	-	TRBV27	TRBJ1-4	TGTGCCAGCAGTTACACCGCCCGGTCTAATGAAAAACTGTTTTTT	CASSYTARSNEKLFF
-	TRBD1	TRBV10-2	TRBJ1-6	TGCGCCACCAACGAACCGCATAAACAGGGGGATAATTCACCCCTCCACTTT	CATNEPHKQGDNSPLHF
-	TRBD1	TRBV18	TRBJ1-3	TGTGCCAGCTCACCAGCCCCAGGGGGCTTTGGAAACACCATATATTTT	CASSPAPGGFGNTIYF
-	TRBD2	TRBV6-5	TRBJ2-1	TGTGCCAGCAGTTCAGGGGCGGGGGGCACTAATGAGCAGTTCTTC	CASSSGAGGTNEQFF
-	-	TRBV5-1	TRBJ1-1	TGCGCCAGCAGCTTGGGTACGGGGTACGGTACTGAAGCTTTCTTT	CASSLGTGYGTEAFF
once	TRBD1	TRBV24-1	TRBJ2-1	TGTGCCACCAGTGATAGCCGGGACAGGGATTACAATGAGCAGTTCTTC	CATSDSRDRDYNEQFF
-	TRBD1	TRBV24-1	TRBJ2-7	TGTGCCACCAGTGACTGGGACAGTTACGAGCAGTACTTC	CATSDWDSYEQYF
-	-	TRBV2	TRBJ2-7	TGTGCCAGCAGTGACCAGGGCGCATCCTACGAGCAGTACTTC	CASSDQGASYEQYF
-	-	TRBV28	TRBJ2-1	TGTGCCAGCAGTTTAGGCAGGGACAATGAGCAGTTCTTC	CASSLGRDNEQFF
-	TRBD2	TRBV6-5	TRBJ2-7	TGTGCCAGCAGATCAGTAGCGGGGGGGCCCGAGCAGTACTTC	CASRSVAGGPEQYF
-	TRBD2	TRBV9	TRBJ2-3	TGTGCCAGCAGCCCCCGACTAGCGTCAGATACGCAGTATTTT	CASSPRLASDTQYF
-	-	TRBV11-3	TRBJ1-1	TGTGCCAGCAGCTTAAGGGGGAGCAGGGGAGGCACTGAAGCTTTCTTT	CASSLRGSRGGTEAFF
-	TRBD1	TRBV3-1/TRBV3-2	TRBJ1-2	TGTGCCAGCAGCCCTTTTAACAGGGGTCCCCCTTATGGCTACACCTTC	CASSPFNRGPPYGYTF
-	TRBD1	TRBV9	TRBJ1-6	TGTGCCAGCAGCGTCGGGACAGGGGGTTCACCCCTCCACTTT	CASSVGTGGSPLHF
-	TRBD1	TRBV4-3	TRBJ1-6	TGCGCCAGCAGCCAAGATCCCTCCGGGACAGGGGACTCACCCCTCCACTTT	CASSQDPSGTGDSPLHF
-	-	TRBV13	TRBJ1-2	TGTGCCAGCAGCTTACCCCTCCGGGGGGCGCAGAATGGCTACACCTTC	CASSLPLRGAQNGYTF
-	-	TRBV28	TRBJ1-2	TGTGCCAGCACCCTGGTGGAGGGCGTCTATGGCTACACCTTC	CASTLVEGVYGYTF
-	-	TRBV9	TRBJ2-2	TGTGCCAGCAGCTCACCCGGGGGCGGGAACACCGGGGAGCTGTTTTTT	CASSSPGGGNTGELFF